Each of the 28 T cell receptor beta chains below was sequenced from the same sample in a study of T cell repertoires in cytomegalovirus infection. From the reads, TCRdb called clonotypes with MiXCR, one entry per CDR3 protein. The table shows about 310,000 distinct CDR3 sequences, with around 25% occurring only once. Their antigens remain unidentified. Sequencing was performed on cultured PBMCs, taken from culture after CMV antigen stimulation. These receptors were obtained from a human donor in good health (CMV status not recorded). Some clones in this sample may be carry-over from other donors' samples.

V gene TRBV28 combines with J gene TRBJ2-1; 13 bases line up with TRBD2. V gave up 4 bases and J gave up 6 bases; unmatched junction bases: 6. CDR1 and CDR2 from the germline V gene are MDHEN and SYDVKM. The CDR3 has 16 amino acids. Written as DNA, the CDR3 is TGTGCCAGCAGTTCCACTAGCGGGGGGGCTTTCAATGAGCAGTTCTTC. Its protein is CASSSTSGGAFNEQFF.

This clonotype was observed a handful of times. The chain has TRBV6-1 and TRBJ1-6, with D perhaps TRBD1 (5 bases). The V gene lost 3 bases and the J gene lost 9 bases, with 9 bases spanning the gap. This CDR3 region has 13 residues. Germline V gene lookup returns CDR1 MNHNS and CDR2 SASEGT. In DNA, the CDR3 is TGTGCCAGCAGTGATGACAGTGCTTCACCCCTCCACTTT. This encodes CASSDDSASPLHF.

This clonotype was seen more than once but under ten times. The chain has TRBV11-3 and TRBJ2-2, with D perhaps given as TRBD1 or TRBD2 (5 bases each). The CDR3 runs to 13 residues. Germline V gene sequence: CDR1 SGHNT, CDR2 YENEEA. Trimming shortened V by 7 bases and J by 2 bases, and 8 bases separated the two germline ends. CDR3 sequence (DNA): TGTGCCAGCAATGGGGGAAACACCGGGGAGCTGTTTTTT. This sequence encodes CASNGGNTGELFF.

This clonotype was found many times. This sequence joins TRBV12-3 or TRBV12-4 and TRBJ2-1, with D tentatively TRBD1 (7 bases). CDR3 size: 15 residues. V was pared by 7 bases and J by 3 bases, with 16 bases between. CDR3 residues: CASTQGGQNYNEQFF. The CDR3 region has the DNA TGTGCCAGCACCCAGGGGGGACAGAACTACAATGAGCAGTTCTTC.

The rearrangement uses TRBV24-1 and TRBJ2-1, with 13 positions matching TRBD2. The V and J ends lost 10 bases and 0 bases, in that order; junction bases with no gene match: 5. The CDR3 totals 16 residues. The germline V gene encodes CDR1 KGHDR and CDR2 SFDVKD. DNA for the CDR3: TGTGCCACAGGGACTAGCGGGATTAGCTCCTACAATGAGCAGTTCTTC. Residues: CATGTSGISSYNEQFF.

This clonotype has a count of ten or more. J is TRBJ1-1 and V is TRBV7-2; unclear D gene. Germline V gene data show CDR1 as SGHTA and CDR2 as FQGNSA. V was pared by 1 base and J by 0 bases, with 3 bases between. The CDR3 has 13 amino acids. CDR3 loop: CASSLVVNTEAFF. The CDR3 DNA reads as TGTGCCAGCAGCTTAGTTGTGAACACTGAAGCTTTCTTT.

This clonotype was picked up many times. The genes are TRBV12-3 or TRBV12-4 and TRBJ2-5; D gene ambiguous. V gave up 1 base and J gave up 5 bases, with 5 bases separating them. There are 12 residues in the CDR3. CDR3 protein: CASSLGTETQYF. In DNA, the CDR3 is TGTGCCAGCAGTTTAGGCACCGAGACCCAGTACTTC.

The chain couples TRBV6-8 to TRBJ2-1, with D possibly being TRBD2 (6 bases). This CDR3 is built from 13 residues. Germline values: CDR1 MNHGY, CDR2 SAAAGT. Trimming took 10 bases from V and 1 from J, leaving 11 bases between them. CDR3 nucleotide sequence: TGTGCCACCTCACTAGCTTCCTACAATGAGCAGTTCTTC. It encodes CATSLASYNEQFF.

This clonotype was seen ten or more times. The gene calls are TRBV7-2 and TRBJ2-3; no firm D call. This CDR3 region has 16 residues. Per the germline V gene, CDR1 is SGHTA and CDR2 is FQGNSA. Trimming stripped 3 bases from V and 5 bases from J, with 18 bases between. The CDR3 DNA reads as TGTGCCAGCAGCTTTCCCCCCGGCGGCGTCAGAGATACGCAGTATTTT. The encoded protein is CASSFPPGGVRDTQYF.

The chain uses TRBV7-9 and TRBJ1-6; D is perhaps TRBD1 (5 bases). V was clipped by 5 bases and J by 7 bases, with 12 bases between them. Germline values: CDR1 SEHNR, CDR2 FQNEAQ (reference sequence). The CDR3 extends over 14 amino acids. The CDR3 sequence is CASSPGLMNSPLHF. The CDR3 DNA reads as TGTGCCAGCAGCCCGGGGCTAATGAATTCACCCCTCCACTTT. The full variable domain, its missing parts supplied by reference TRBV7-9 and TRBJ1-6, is DTGVSQNPRHKITKRGQNVTFRCDPISEHNRLYWYRQTLGQGPEFLTYFQNEAQLEKSRLLSDRFSAERPKGSFSTLEIQRTEQGDSAMYLCASSPGLMNSPLHFGNGTRLTVT.

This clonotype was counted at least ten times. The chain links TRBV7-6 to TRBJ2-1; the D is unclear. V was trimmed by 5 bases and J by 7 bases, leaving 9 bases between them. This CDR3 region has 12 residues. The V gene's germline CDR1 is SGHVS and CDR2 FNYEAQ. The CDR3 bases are TGTGCCAGCAGCCGTGGATGGAATGAGCAGTTCTTC. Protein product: CASSRGWNEQFF. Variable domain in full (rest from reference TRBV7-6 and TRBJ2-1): GAGVSQSPRYKVTKRGQDVALRCDPISGHVSLYWYRQALGQGPEFLTYFNYEAQQDKSGLPNDRFSAERPEGSISTLTIQRTEQRDSAMYRCASSRGWNEQFFGPGTRLTVL.

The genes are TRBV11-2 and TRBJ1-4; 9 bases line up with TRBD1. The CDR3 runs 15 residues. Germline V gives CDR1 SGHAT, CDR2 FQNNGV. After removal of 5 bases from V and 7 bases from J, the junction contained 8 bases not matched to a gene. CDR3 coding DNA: TGTGCCAGCAGCCCCATGGACAGGGGTGGTGAAAAACTGTTTTTT. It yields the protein CASSPMDRGGEKLFF.

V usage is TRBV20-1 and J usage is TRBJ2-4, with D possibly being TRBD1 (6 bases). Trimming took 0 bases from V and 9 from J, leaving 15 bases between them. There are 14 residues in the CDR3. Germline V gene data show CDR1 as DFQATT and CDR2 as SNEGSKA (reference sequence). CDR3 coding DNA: TGCAGTGCTAGAGATCCTGTCAGGGGAAGCATTCAGTACTTC. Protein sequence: CSARDPVRGSIQYF.

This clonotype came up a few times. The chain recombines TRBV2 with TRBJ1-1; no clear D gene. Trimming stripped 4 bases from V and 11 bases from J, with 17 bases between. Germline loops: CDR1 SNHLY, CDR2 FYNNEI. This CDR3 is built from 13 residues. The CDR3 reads CASSADVEGPAFF. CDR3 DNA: TGTGCCAGCAGTGCCGACGTGGAGGGCCCTGCTTTCTTT.

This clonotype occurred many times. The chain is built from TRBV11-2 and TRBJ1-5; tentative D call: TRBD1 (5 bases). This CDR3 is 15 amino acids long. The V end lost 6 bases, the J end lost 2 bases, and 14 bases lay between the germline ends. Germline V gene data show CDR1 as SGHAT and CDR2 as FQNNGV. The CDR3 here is CASSRDPGGNQPQHF. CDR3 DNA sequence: TGTGCCAGCAGTCGGGACCCGGGCGGCAATCAGCCCCAGCATTTT. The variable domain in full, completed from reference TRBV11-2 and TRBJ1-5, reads EAGVAQSPRYKIIEKRQSVAFWCNPISGHATLYWYQQILGQGPKLLIQFQNNGVVDDSQLPKDRFSAERLKGVDSTLKIQPAKLEDSAVYLCASSRDPGGNQPQHFGDGTRLSIL.

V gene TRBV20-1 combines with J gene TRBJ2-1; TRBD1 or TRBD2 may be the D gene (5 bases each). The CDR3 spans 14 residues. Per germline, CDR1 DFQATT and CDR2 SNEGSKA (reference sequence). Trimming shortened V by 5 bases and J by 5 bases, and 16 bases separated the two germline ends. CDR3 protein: CSAGSFGTHNEQFF. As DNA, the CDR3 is TGCAGTGCTGGAAGCTTCGGGACCCACAATGAGCAGTTCTTC.

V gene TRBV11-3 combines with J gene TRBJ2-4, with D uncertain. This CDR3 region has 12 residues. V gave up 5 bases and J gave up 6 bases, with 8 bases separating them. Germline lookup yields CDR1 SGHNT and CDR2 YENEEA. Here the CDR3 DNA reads TGTGCCAGCAGCCACCCAGGAAACATTCAGTACTTC. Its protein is CASSHPGNIQYF. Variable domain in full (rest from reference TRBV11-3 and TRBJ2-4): EAGVVQSPRYKIIEKKQPVAFWCNPISGHNTLYWYLQNLGQGPELLIRYENEEAVDDSQLPKDRFSAERLKGVDSTLKIQPAELGDSAVYLCASSHPGNIQYFGAGTRLSVL.

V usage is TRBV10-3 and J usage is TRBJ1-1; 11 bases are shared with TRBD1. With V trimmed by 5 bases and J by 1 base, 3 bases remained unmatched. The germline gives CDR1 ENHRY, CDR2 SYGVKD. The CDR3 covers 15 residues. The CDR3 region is CAISSGTGGNTEAFF. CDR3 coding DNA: TGTGCCATCAGTTCCGGGACAGGGGGGAACACTGAAGCTTTCTTT.

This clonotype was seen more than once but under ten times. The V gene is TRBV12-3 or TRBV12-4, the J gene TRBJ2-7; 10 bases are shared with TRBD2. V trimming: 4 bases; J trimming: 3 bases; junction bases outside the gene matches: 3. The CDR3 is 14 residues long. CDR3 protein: CASSSGTSVYEQYF. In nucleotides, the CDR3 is TGTGCCAGCAGTTCCGGGACTAGCGTCTACGAGCAGTACTTC.

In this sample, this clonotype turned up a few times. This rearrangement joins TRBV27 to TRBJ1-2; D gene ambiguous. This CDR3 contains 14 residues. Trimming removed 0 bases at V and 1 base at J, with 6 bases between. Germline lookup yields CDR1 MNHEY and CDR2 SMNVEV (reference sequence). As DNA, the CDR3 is TGTGCCAGCAGTTTATCACGGGGTAACTATGGCTACACCTTC. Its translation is CASSLSRGNYGYTF.

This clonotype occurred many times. The CDR3 DNA reads as TGTGCCAGCAGCCCCGCATCAGGTTCGGGTAAGGGCCGGGCCACCAATGAGCAGTTCTTC. This codes for CASSPASGSGKGRATNEQFF. V usage is TRBV7-9 and J usage is TRBJ2-1; D gene unclear. The germline V gene has CDR1 SEHNR and CDR2 FQNEAQ (reference sequence). V shed 5 bases and J shed 6 bases, with 32 bases lying between them. This CDR3 is 20 amino acids long.

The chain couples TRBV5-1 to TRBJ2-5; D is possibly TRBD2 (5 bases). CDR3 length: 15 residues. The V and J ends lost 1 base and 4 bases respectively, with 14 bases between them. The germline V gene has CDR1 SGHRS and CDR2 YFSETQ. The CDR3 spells CASSLSEALRETQYF. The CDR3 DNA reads TGCGCCAGCAGCTTGTCGGAGGCGTTGAGAGAGACCCAGTACTTC. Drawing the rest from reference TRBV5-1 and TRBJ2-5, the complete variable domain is KAGVTQTPRYLIKTRGQQVTLSCSPISGHRSVSWYQQTPGQGLQFLFEYFSETQRNKGNFPGRFSGRQFSNSRSEMNVSTLELGDSALYLCASSLSEALRETQYFGPGTRLLVL.

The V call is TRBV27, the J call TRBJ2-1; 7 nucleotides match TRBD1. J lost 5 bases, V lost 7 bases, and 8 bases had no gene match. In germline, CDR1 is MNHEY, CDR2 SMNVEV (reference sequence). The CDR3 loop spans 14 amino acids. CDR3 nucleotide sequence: TGTGCCAGCAACCCGGACAGGAGAGACAATGAGCAGTTCTTC. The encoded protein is CASNPDRRDNEQFF.

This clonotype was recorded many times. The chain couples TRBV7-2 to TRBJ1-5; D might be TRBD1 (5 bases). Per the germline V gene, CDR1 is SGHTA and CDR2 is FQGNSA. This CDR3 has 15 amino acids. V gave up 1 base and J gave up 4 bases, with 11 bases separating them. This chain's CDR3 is CASSLVGQLNQPQHF. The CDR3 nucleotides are TGTGCCAGCAGCTTAGTGGGGCAGCTAAATCAGCCCCAGCATTTT.

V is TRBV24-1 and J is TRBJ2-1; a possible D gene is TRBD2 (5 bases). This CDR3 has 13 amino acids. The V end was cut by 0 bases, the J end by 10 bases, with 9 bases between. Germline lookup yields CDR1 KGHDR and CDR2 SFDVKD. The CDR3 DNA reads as TGTGCCACCAGTGATTTGCCCACGGGGGAGCAGTTCTTC. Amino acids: CATSDLPTGEQFF.

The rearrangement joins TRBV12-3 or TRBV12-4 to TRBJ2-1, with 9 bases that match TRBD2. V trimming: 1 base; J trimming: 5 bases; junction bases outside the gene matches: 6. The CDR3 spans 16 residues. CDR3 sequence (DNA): TGTGCCAGCAGTTTAGTGGGGGCTAGCGGGAACAATGAGCAGTTCTTC. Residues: CASSLVGASGNNEQFF.

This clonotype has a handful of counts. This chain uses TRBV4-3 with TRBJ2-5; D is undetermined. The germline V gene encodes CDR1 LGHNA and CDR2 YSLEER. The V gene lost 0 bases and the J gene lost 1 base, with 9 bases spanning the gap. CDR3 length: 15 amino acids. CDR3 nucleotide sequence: TGCGCCAGCAGCCAAGAGGGGTCGGGCCAAGAGACCCAGTACTTC. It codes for CASSQEGSGQETQYF.

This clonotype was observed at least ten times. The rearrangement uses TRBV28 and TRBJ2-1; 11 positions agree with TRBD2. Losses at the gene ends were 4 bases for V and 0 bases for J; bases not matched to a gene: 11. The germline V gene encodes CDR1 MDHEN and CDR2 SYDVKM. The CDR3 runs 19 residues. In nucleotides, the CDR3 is TGTGCCAGCAGTTCCGGGGTAGCGGGAGGGCCGGGCTCCTACAATGAGCAGTTCTTC. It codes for CASSSGVAGGPGSYNEQFF.